This T cell receptor (beta chain) stems from a study of blood T cell repertoires in COVID-19. Trimming cost V 5 bases and J 1 base; bases outside gene matches: 5. Looked up from germline, CDR1 is ENHRY and CDR2 is SYGVKD. This CDR3 contains 16 residues. Repertoires were generated with immunoSEQ multiplex PCR, while TCRdb's copy carries only in-frame clones and drops some. The table lists 65,000 to 85,000 clones, around 74% of them singletons. The clonotype comes from a woman aged 80 or over with active or convalescent COVID-19. The chain is built from TRBV10-3 and TRBJ1-3, with TRBD1 matching over 10 bases. Sequencing was carried out using peripheral blood. For the CDR3, the DNA is TGTGCCATCAGTCCGGGACAGGGGTTTTCTGGAAACACCATATATTTT. Translated, it gives CAISPGQGFSGNTIYF.